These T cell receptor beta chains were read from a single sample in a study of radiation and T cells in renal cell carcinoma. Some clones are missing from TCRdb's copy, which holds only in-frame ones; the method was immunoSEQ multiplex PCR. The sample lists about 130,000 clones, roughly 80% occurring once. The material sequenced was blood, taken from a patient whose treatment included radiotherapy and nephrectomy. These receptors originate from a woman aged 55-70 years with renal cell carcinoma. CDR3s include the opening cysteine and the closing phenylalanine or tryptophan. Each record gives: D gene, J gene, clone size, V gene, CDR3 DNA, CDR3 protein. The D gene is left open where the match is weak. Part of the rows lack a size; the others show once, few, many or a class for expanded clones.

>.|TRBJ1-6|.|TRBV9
TGTGCCAGCAGCCTTACCGGGACAATGAGCGCACCCCTCCACTTT
CASSLTGTMSAPLHF
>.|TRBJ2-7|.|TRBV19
TGTGCCAGTAGTATTGGACACGTCGGAACCTACGAGCAGTACTTC
CASSIGHVGTYEQYF
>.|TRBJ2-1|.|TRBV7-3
TGTGCCAGCAGCTTAAAGTCTGGCGGCTTAAACCCTTACAATGAGCAGTTCTTC
CASSLKSGGLNPYNEQFF
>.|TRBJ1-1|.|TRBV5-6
TGTGCCAGCAGCTTGGCGGGGGACACTGAAGCTTTCTTT
CASSLAGDTEAFF
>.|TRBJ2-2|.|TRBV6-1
TGTGCCAGCAGTGAAACCAGGACCAGCGGCGGGGAGCTGTTTTTT
CASSETRTSGGELFF
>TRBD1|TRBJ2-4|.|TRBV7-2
TGTGCCAGCAGCGCGGACAGGGTCGGAAGAGCCAAAAACATTCAGTACTTC
CASSADRVGRAKNIQYF
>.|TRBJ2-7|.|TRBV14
TGTGCCAGCAGCCGCCTTTTCCAGCCGGGGCGGGGAAGCTCCTACGAGCAGTACTTC
CASSRLFQPGRGSSYEQYF
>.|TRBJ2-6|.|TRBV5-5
TGTGCCAGCAGCTCAGACACATCTTTACTCTCTGGGGCCAACGTCCTGACTTTC
CASSSDTSLLSGANVLTF
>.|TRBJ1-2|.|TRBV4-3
TGCGCCAGCAGCTCTCTACAGGGTTCCTATGGCTACACCTTC
CASSSLQGSYGYTF
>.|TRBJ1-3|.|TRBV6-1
TGTGCCAGCAGTGAACGGCGGGAATCTGGAAACACCATATATTTT
CASSERRESGNTIYF
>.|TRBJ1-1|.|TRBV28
TGTGCCAGCAGTTCCGGCAACACTGAAGCTTTCTTT
CASSSGNTEAFF
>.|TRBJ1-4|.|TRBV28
TGTGCCAGCAGTTTAGTACAGGGTAATGAAAAACTGTTTTTT
CASSLVQGNEKLFF
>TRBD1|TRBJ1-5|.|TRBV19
TGTGCCAGTAGTTCACAGACAGGGTCCCTCGGGTATCAGCCCCAGCATTTT
CASSSQTGSLGYQPQHF
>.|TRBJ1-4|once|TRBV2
TGTGCCAGCAGTAAGAGGGGGGCAGGTAAACTGTTTTTT
CASSKRGAGKLFF
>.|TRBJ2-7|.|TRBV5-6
TGTGCCAGCAGCCCAAACCTTGGGGCCGGGCAGTACTTC
CASSPNLGAGQYF
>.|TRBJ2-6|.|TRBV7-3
TGTGCCAGCAGCTTAAGTGCAGGGGTAGCTACTGGGGCCAACGTCCTGACTTTC
CASSLSAGVATGANVLTF
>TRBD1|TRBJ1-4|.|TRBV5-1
TGCGCCAGCAGCTTACAGGGGGCGGAAGAAAAACTGTTTTTT
CASSLQGAEEKLFF
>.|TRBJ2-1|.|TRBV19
TGTGCCAGTAGTTTGGCGGGTGGGGGGATCATAGAGCAGTTCTTC
CASSLAGGGIIEQFF